What follows are 20 T cell receptor beta chains derived from one specimen sequenced in a study of identical twins. One entry per CDR3 protein, called by TCRdb with MiXCR from the 5' RACE reads. The sample holds more than 250,000 distinct CDR3 sequences, around 8.8% seen once. This same sample was also taken into another study, of yellow fever vaccine responses in identical twins.

The sample taken for sequencing was memory (CD45RO+) T cells sorted from blood. All receptors derive from a woman between 18 and 29 years old in good health.

This clonotype appeared a few times. This sequence joins TRBV24-1 and TRBJ2-1; 7 positions match TRBD1. The CDR3 extends over 16 amino acids. The trim removed 6 bases at V and 0 bases at J, leaving 7 bases unmatched. The germline CDR1 and CDR2 sequences are KGHDR and SFDVKD. CDR3: CATSRDSSSSYNEQFF. The CDR3 DNA is TGTGCCACCAGTCGGGACAGCTCTAGCTCCTACAATGAGCAGTTCTTC.

The V gene is TRBV7-2, the J gene TRBJ2-7; D is unclear. There are 13 residues in the CDR3. Germline V gives CDR1 SGHTA, CDR2 FQGNSA. V was trimmed by 2 bases and J by 2 bases, leaving 7 bases between them. In DNA, the CDR3 is TGTGCCAGCAGCTTATGGCGAGCCTACGAGCAGTACTTC. Protein sequence: CASSLWRAYEQYF. Complete variable domain (other parts from reference TRBV7-2 and TRBJ2-7): GAGVSQSPSNKVTEKGKDVELRCDPISGHTALYWYRQSLGQGLEFLIYFQGNSAPDKSGLPSDRFSAERTGGSVSTLTIQRTQQEDSAVYLCASSLWRAYEQYFGPGTRLTVT.

Written as DNA, the CDR3 is TGTGCCAGCAGCCTCAGGGCCGGAGAGCAGTACGTC. Its translation is CASSLRAGEQYV. The genes are TRBV11-2 and TRBJ2-7; tentatively, D is TRBD1 (5 bases). Germline loops: CDR1 SGHAT, CDR2 FQNNGV. The CDR3 is made up of 12 amino acids. Trimming removed 5 bases from V and 7 bases from J, with 12 bases in between.

The J gene is TRBJ2-2, the V gene TRBV3-1, with TRBD2 identical over 8 bases. The CDR3 contains 16 residues. J gave up 4 bases and V 1 base, and 5 bases lay outside the gene matches. Germline V gene sequence: CDR1 LGHDT, CDR2 YNNKEL (reference sequence). The CDR3 spells CASSQVSGGFTGELFF. The CDR3, as DNA: TGTGCCAGCAGCCAAGTGTCGGGGGGGTTCACCGGGGAGCTGTTTTTT.

This clonotype was counted at least ten times. The J gene is TRBJ2-1, the V gene TRBV6-4, with TRBD2 identical over 7 bases. The CDR3 contains 13 residues. Germline V gives CDR1 MRHNA, CDR2 SNTAGT. With V trimmed by 5 bases and J by 9 bases, 7 bases remained unmatched. CDR3: CASSRETSLEQFF. DNA for the CDR3: TGTGCCAGCAGTCGGGAGACTAGCCTTGAGCAGTTCTTC.

This clonotype is classed as medium-sized. The chain joins TRBV5-1 to TRBJ1-1; TRBD1 aligns across 9 bases. V lost 4 bases and J lost 4; bases outside the gene matches: 14. Germline V CDR1 and CDR2: SGHRS, YFSETQ. CDR3 length: 17 residues. The CDR3: CASSPNPTTGGSTEAFF. The CDR3 DNA reads as TGCGCCAGCAGCCCAAATCCGACGACAGGGGGAAGCACTGAAGCTTTCTTT.

This clonotype was picked up many times. The rearrangement links TRBV5-5 to TRBJ1-5; D possibly corresponds to TRBD1 (5 bases). Germline CDR1 and CDR2: SGHKS and YYEKEE (reference sequence). This CDR3 region has 17 residues. Deletions cut 4 bases from V and 1 base from J, with 18 bases between. CDR3 sequence reads: CASSDDRAGVSNQPQHF. CDR3 nucleotides: TGTGCCAGCAGCGACGACAGAGCGGGCGTAAGCAATCAGCCCCAGCATTTT.

In its sample, this clonotype was seen a few times. This chain's CDR3 is CSAIQGAENTEAFF. The CDR3 DNA follows: TGCAGTGCGATACAGGGGGCTGAGAACACTGAAGCTTTCTTT. This rearrangement joins TRBV20-1 to TRBJ1-1; 9 nucleotides line up with TRBD1. V lost 6 bases, J lost 1 base, and 6 bases stayed unmatched. The germline CDR1 and CDR2 sequences are DFQATT and SNEGSKA (reference sequence). There are 14 residues in the CDR3.

This clonotype was recorded a few times. The chain has TRBV7-3 and TRBJ2-1, with D possibly TRBD2 on 6 matching bases. The germline gives CDR1 SGHTA, CDR2 FQGTGA. The CDR3 covers 15 residues. Trimming left V 5 bases short and J 0 bases short, with 11 bases between. CDR3 sequence (DNA): TGTGCCAGCAGCCGGGGACTGGCCTCCTACAATGAGCAGTTCTTC. This translates into CASSRGLASYNEQFF.

This clonotype was detected a few times. V usage is TRBV4-2 and J usage is TRBJ2-1, with TRBD2 identical over 9 bases. Germline lookup yields CDR1 LGHNA and CDR2 YNFKEQ. The CDR3 has 16 amino acids. The V gene end was trimmed by 0 bases and the J gene end by 7 bases; junction bases not matched to a gene: 7. The CDR3: CASSQDSSLAGNEQFF. CDR3 bases: TGTGCCAGCAGCCAAGATTCGAGCCTAGCGGGGAATGAGCAGTTCTTC.

This clonotype has a count of ten or more. The chain is built from TRBV7-9 and TRBJ2-7, with D possibly matching TRBD2 (6 bases). Germline loops: CDR1 SEHNR, CDR2 FQNEAQ (reference sequence). The CDR3 sequence is 14 residues long. Trimming left V 2 bases short and J 2 bases short, with 10 bases between. The CDR3 here is CASSLTGGAYEQYF. The CDR3 DNA reads TGTGCCAGCAGCTTAACTGGAGGGGCCTACGAGCAGTACTTC.

This clonotype came up a few times. The V gene is TRBV29-1, the J gene TRBJ1-1; 7 positions match TRBD1. CDR1 and CDR2 (germline): SQVTM, ANQGSEA. The CDR3 length is 13 residues. Trimming cost V 8 bases and J 3 bases; bases outside gene matches: 9. CDR3 sequence: CSTKGDRDTEAFF. The CDR3 nucleotides are TGCAGCACAAAAGGGGACAGAGACACTGAAGCTTTCTTT.

The chain uses TRBV7-9 and TRBJ2-3; weak D call: TRBD1 (6 bases). The CDR3 loop spans 17 amino acids. V was shortened by 5 bases and J by 0 bases, with 18 bases between the two germline ends. The germline V gene has CDR1 SEHNR and CDR2 FQNEAQ (reference sequence). For the CDR3, the DNA is TGTGCCAGCAGCCGCATCACCGGGACATTAAGCACAGATACGCAGTATTTT. Encoded protein: CASSRITGTLSTDTQYF.

This clonotype was counted between two and nine times. The rearrangement joins TRBV6-5 to TRBJ1-5; the D gene is possibly TRBD1 (5 bases). Germline V gene sequence: CDR1 MNHEY, CDR2 SVGAGI. The CDR3 runs to 14 residues. The V and J ends lost 2 bases and 4 bases respectively, with 9 bases between them. CDR3 amino acids: CASSYEGTNQPQHF. The CDR3 DNA follows: TGTGCCAGCAGTTACGAGGGGACGAATCAGCCCCAGCATTTT.

This clonotype turned up a few times. This sequence joins TRBV11-2 and TRBJ2-2, with D possibly being TRBD1 or TRBD2 (5 bases each). Germline CDR1 is SGHAT and CDR2 is FQNNGV. The CDR3 consists of 13 residues. V was shortened by 1 base and J by 6 bases, with 6 bases between the two germline ends. The CDR3 sequence is CASSLGDAGELFF. The CDR3 region has the DNA TGTGCCAGCAGCTTAGGGGACGCCGGGGAGCTGTTTTTT.

CDR3 residues: CASSFSGDSGNTIYF. In DNA, the CDR3 is TGCGCCAGCAGCTTCAGTGGGGACTCTGGAAACACCATATATTTT. The chain employs TRBV5-1 and TRBJ1-3; D is uncertain. This CDR3 is built from 15 residues. The germline CDR1 and CDR2 sequences are SGHRS and YFSETQ. V lost 2 bases and J lost 0, with 9 bases in between.

This clonotype was picked up a small number of times. The chain uses TRBV7-8 and TRBJ1-2; 8 bases line up with TRBD1. V was pared by 3 bases and J by 1 base, with 4 bases of the junction left unmatched. Germline V gene data show CDR1 as SGHVS and CDR2 as FQNEAQ. CDR3 length equals 15 residues. In nucleotides, the CDR3 is TGTGCCAGCAGCTTTGACAGGGGAGGTAACTATGGCTACACCTTC. Protein sequence: CASSFDRGGNYGYTF.

In its sample, this clonotype was seen many times. J is TRBJ2-6 and V is TRBV11-1; D is unclear. Germline loops: CDR1 SGHAT, CDR2 FQDESV (reference sequence). Trimming took off 5 bases at V and 0 bases at J, with 20 bases between the two ends. This CDR3 contains 19 residues. CDR3 coding DNA: TGTGCCAGCAGCCCGTCGTTAATGGCAGGTTCCTCTGGGGCCAACGTCCTGACTTTC. Translation gives CASSPSLMAGSSGANVLTF.

In this sample, this clonotype turned up many times. This sequence joins TRBV7-2 and TRBJ1-6; the D is unclear. This CDR3 comprises 17 residues. Per the germline V gene, CDR1 is SGHTA and CDR2 is FQGNSA. The V and J ends lost 5 bases and 5 bases respectively, with 19 bases between them. The CDR3: CASSPRRRRLDNSPLHF. CDR3 nucleotide sequence: TGTGCCAGCAGCCCGCGACGGCGGAGGTTGGATAATTCACCCCTCCACTTT.

V gene TRBV2 combines with J gene TRBJ2-7, with D perhaps matching TRBD2 (5 bases). The CDR3 extends over 11 amino acids. CDR1 SNHLY and CDR2 FYNNEI come from the germline V gene. Trimming stripped 6 bases from V and 7 bases from J, with 10 bases between. The CDR3 loop is CASSLAWEQYF. For the CDR3, the DNA is TGTGCCAGCAGCCTAGCTTGGGAGCAGTACTTC.